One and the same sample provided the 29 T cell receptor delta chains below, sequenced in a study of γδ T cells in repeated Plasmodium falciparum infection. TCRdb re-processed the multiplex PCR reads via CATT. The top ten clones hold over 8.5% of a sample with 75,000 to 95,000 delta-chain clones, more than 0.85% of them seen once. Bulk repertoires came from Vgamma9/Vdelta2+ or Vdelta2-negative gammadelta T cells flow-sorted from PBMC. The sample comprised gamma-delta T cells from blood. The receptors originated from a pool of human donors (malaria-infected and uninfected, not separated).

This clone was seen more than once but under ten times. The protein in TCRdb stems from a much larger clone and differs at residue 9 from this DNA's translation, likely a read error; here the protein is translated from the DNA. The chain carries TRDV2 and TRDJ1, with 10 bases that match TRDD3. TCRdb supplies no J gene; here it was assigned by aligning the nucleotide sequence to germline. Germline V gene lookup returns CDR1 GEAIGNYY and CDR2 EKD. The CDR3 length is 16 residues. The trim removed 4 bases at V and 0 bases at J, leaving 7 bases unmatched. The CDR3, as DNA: TGTGCCTGTGATCTACTGGGGGATTCCTACACCGATAAACTCATCTTT. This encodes CACDLLGDSYTDKLIF.

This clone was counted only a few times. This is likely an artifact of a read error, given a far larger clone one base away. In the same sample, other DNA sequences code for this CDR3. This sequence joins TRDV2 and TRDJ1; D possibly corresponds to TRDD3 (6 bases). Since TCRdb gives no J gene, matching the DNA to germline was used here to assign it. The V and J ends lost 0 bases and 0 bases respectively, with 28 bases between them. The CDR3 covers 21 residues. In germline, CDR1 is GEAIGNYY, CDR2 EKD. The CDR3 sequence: CACDTSPTYSWGTRYTDKLIF. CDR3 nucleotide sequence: TGTGCCTGTGACACCTCCCCTACGTACTCCTGGGGAACCCGGTACACCGATAAACTCATCTTT.

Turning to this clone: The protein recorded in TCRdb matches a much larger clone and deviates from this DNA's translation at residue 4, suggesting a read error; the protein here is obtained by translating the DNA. The CDR3 bases are TGTGCCTGTGGACAGATACTGGGAGCATATTGGGGCAGAGGGGCTTACACCGATAAACTCATCTTT. It specifies CACGQILGAYWGRGAYTDKLIF. The chain uses TRDV2 and TRDJ1; D may be TRDD3 (6 bases). Assignment of the J gene here rests on matching the DNA to germline, because TCRdb gives none. CDR3 length equals 22 residues. V gave up 5 bases and J gave up 0 bases, with 36 bases separating them. Per the germline V gene, CDR1 is GEAIGNYY and CDR2 is EKD.

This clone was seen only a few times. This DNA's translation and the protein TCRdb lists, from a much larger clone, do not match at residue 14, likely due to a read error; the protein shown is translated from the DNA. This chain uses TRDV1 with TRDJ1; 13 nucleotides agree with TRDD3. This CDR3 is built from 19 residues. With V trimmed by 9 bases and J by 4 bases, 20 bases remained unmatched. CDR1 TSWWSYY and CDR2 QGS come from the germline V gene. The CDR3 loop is CALNHKANWGIRPIDKLIF. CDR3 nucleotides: TGTGCTCTCAATCACAAGGCAAACTGGGGGATACGGCCCATCGATAAACTCATCTTT.

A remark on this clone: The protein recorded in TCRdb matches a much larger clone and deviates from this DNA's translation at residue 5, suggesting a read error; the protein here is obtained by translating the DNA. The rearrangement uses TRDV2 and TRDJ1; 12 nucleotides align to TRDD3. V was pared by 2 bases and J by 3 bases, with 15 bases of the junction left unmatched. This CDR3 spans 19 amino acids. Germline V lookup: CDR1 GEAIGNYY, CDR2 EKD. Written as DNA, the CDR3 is TGTGCCTGTGACAACGTTCCTGGGGGATACGCGGGAGTACCCGATAAACTCATCTTT. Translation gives CACDNVPGGYAGVPDKLIF.

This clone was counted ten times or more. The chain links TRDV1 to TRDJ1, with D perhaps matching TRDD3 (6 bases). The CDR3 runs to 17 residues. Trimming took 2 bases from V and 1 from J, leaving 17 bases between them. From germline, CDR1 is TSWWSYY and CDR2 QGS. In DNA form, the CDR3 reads TGTGCTCTTGGGGAATCGGGGGCGGGGGACCTCACCGATAAACTCATCTTT. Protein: CALGESGAGDLTDKLIF.

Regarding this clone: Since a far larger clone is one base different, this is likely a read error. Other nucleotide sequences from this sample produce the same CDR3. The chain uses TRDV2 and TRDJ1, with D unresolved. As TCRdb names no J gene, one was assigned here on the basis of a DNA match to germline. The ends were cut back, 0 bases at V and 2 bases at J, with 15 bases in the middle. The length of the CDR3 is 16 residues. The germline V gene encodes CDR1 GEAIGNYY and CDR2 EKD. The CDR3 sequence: CACDTGRIFGTDKLIF. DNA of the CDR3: TGTGCCTGTGACACCGGGAGGATTTTTGGGACCGATAAACTCATCTTT.

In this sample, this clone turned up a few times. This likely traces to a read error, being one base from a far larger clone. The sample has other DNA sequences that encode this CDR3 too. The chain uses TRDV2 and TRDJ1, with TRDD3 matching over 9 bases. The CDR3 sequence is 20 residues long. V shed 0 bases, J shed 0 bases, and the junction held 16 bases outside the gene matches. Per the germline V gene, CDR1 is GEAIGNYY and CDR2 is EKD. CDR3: CACDTLVLGDTRKDTDKLIF. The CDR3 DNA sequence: TGTGCCTGTGACACCCTGGTACTAGGGGATACGCGGAAGGACACCGATAAACTCATCTTT.

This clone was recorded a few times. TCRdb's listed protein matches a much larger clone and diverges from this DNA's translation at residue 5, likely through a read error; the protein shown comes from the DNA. The CDR3 sequence is CACDAVEGGYTDKLIF. The CDR3 bases are TGTGCCTGTGACGCAGTAGAAGGGGGATACACCGATAAACTCATCTTT. The J gene is TRDJ1, the V gene TRDV2; 7 nucleotides agree with TRDD3. Losses at the gene ends were 3 bases for V and 0 bases for J; bases not matched to a gene: 9. The CDR3 loop spans 16 amino acids. Germline-derived CDR1 and CDR2 are GEAIGNYY and EKD.

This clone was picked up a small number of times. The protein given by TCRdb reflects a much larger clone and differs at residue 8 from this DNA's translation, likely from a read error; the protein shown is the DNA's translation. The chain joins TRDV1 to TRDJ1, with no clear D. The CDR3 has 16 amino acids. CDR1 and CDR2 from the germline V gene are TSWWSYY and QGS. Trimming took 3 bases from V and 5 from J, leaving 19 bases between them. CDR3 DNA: TGTGCTCTTGGGGACAAGGTACCGATCCCGTCTGATAAACTCATCTTT. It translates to CALGDKVPIPSDKLIF.

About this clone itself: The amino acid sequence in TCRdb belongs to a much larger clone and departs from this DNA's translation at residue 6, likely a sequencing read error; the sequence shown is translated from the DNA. The CDR3 protein is CALGDSLPPGILADKLIF. The CDR3 DNA reads as TGTGCTCTTGGGGACTCCCTTCCCCCGGGGATACTGGCCGATAAACTCATCTTT. The chain links TRDV1 to TRDJ1; TRDD3 agrees at 8 bases. No J segment appears in TCRdb, so it was assigned here by matching the sequence to germline. The V gene end was trimmed by 3 bases and the J gene end by 3 bases; junction bases not matched to a gene: 15. This CDR3 is built from 18 residues. Per germline, CDR1 TSWWSYY and CDR2 QGS.

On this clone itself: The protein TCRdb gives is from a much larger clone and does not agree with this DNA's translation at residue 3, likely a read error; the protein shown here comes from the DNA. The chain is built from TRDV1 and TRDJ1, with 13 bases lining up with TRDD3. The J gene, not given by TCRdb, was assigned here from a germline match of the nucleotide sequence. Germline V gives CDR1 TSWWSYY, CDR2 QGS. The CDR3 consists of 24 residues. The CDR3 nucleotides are TGTGCTATTGGGGAACCTCGTTATGGGCTACTGGGGGATACGCCAATCCTATACACCGATAAACTCATCTTT. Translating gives CAIGEPRYGLLGDTPILYTDKLIF.

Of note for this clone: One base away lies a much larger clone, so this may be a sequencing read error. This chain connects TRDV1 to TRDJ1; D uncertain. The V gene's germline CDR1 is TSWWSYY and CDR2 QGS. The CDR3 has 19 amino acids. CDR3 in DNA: TGTGCTCTTGGGCCAAAGCTAGTCCCAGGGGCCAAGTACACCGGTAAACTCATCTTT. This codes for CALGPKLVPGAKYTGKLIF.

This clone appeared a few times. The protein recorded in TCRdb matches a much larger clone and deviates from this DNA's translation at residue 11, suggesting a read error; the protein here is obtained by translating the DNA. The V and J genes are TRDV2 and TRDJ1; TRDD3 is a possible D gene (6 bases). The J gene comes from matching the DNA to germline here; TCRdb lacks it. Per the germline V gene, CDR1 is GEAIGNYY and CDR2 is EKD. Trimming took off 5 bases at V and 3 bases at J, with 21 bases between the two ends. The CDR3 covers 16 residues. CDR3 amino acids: CACAFTGKDFADKLIF. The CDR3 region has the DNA TGTGCCTGTGCGTTTACTGGGAAAGACTTCGCCGATAAACTCATCTTT.

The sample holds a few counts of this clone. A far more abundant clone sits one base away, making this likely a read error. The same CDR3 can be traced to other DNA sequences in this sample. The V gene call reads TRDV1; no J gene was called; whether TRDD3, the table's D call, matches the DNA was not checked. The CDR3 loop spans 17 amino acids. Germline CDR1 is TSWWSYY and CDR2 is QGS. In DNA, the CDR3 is TGTGCTCTTGGGGACTTCTACGCGAACTGTTTCACCGATAAGCTCATCTTT. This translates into CALGDFYANCFTDKLIF.

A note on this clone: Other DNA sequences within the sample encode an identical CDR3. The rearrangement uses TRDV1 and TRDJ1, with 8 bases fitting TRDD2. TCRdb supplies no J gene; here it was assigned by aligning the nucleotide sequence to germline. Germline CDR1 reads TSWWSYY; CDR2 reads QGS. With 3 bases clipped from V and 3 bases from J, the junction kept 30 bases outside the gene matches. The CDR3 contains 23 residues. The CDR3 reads CALGEPPLLPTVGRLQGADKLIF. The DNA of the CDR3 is TGTGCTCTTGGGGAGCCGCCCCTACTTCCTACGGTGGGGCGGTTGCAGGGCGCCGATAAACTCATCTTT.

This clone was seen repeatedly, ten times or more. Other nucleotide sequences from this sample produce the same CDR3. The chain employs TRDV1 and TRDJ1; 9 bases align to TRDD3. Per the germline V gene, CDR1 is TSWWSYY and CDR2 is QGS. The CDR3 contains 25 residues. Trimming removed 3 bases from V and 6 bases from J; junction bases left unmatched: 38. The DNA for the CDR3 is TGTGCTCTTGGGGAGGCCCTATTCCTACGTTGGGCGCCTGGGGGATCCCGCCTACGGGGCTATAAACTCATCTTT. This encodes CALGEALFLRWAPGGSRLRGYKLIF.

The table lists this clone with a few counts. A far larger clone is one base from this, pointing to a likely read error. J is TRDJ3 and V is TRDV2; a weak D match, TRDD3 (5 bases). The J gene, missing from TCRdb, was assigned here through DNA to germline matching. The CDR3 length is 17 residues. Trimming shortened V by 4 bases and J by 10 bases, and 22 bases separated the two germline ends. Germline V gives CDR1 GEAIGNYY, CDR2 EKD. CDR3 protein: CACDSAEGFWVTRQMFF. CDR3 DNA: TGTGCCTGTGATAGCGCAGAGGGTTTCTGGGTAACCCGACAGATGTTTTTC.

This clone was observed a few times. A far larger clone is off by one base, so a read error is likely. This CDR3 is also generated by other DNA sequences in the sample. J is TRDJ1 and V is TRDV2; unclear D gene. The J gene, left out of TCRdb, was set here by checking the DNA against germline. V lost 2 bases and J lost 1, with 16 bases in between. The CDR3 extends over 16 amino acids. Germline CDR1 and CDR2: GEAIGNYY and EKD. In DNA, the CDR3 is TGTGCCTGTGACAGGGCCTATGCCCCATCCACCGATAAACTCATCTTT. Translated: CACDRAYAPSTDKLIF.

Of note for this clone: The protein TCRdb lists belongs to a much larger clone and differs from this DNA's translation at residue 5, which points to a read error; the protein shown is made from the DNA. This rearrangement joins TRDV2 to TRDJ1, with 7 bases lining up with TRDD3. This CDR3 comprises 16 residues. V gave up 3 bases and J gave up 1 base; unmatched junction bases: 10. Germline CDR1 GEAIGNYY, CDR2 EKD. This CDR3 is CACDALGISLTDKLIF. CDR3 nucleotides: TGTGCCTGTGACGCCTTGGGGATATCTCTCACCGATAAACTCATCTTT.

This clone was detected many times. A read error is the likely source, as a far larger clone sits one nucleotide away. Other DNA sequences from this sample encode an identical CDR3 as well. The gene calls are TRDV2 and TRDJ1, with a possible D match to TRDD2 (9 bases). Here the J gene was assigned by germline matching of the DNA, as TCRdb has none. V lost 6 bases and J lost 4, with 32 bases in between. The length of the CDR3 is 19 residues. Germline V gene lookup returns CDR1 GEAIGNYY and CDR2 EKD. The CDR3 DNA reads TGTGCCTGTTCCTTCCTACGTACTGGGGGGTCGGCTTCCAGCGATAAACTCATCTTT. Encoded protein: CACSFLRTGGSASSDKLIF.

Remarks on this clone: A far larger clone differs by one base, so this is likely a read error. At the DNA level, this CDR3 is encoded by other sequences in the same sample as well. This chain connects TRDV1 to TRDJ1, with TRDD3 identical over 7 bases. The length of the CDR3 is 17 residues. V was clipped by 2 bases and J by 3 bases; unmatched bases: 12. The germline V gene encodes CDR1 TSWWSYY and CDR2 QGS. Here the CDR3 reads CALGEFPPGGYSDKLIF. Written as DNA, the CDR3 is TGTGCTCTTGGGGAATTTCCCCCTGGGGGGTACTCCGATAAACTCATCTTT.

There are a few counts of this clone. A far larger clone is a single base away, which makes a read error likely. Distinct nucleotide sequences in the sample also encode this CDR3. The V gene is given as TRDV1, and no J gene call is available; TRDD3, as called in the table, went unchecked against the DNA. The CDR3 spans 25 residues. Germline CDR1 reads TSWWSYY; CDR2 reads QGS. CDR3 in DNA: TGTGCTCTTGGGAGCCTTCCGCGAGGCCTTACTGGGGGATACGCGTTTCCCCCGTACACCGATAAGCTCATCTTT. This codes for CALGSLPRGLTGGYAFPPYTDKLIF.

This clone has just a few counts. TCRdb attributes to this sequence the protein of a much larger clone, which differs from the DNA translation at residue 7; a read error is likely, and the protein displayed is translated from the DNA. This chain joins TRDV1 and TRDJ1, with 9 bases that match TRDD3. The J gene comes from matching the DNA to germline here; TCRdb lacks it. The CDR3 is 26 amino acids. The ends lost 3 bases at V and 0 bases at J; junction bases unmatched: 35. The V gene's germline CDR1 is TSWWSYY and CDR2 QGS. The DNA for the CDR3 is TGTGCTCTTGGGGACACTCCCTTTGGGGCTACAGGGCCCGATTACTGGGGGAGAGGGTACACCGATAAACTCATCTTT. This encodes CALGDTPFGATGPDYWGRGYTDKLIF.

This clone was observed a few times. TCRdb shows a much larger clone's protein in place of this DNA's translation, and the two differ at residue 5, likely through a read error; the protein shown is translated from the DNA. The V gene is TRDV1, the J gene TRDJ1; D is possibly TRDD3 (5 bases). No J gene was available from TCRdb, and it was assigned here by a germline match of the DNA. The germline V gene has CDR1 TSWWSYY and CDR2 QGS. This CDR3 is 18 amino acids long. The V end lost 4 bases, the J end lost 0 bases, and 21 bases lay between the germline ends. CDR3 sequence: CALGGRKWLGSYTDKLIF. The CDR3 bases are TGTGCTCTTGGGGGGAGAAAATGGCTGGGATCCTACACCGATAAACTCATCTTT.

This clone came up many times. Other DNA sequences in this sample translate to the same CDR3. CDR3 loop: CALGELKGYWGIRNRADKLIF. The CDR3 coding sequence is TGTGCTCTTGGGGAACTCAAAGGGTACTGGGGGATACGAAATAGAGCCGATAAACTCATCTTT. The chain recombines TRDV1 with TRDJ1; 13 bases line up with TRDD3. Trimming took 0 bases from V and 3 from J; bases not matched to a gene: 16. There are 21 residues in the CDR3. Germline-derived CDR1 and CDR2 are TSWWSYY and QGS.

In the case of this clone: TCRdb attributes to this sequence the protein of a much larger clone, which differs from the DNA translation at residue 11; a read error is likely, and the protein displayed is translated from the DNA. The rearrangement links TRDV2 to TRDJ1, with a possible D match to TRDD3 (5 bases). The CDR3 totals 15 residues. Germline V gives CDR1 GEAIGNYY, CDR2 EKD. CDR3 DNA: TGTGCCTGTGACATTCTTGGGATGGGCACCAATAAACTCATCTTT. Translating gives CACDILGMGTNKLIF.

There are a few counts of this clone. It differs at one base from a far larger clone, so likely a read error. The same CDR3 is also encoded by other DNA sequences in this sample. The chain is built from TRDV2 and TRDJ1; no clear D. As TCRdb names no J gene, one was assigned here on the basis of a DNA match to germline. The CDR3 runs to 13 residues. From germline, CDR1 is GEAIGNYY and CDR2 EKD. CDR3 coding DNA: TGTGCCTGCGACACCGGAGGTACCGATAAACTCATCTTT. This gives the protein CACDTGGTDKLIF.

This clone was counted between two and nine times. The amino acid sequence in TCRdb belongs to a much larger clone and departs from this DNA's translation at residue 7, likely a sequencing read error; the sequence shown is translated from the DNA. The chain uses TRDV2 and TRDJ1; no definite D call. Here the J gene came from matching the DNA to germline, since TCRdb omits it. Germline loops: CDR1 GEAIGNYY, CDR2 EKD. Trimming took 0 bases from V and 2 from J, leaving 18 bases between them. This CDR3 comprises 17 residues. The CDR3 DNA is TGTGCCTGTGACACCGTTAGCCGGGAGTCCACAACCGATAAACTCATCTTT. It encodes CACDTVSRESTTDKLIF.